This is a list of T cell receptor beta chains from one sample in a study of T cell responses to AZD1222 COVID-19 vaccine. Measured with immunoSEQ multiplex PCR; TCRdb has only the in-frame clones, and not every one. The sample consists of approximately 160,000 clones, about nine tenths of them appearing once. Source: peripheral blood, taken on day 0 of AZD1222 vaccination. Source of these receptors: an adult in good health. Each CDR3 is given with its conserved first and last residue. D genes are given only for firm matches. The size entry is marked missing in some rows and otherwise reads once, few, many or a size class.

V gene	clone size	D gene	J gene	CDR3 protein	CDR3 DNA
TRBV9	NA	NA	TRBJ1-4	CASSVEPNEKLFF	TGTGCCAGCAGCGTAGAGCCTAATGAAAAACTGTTTTTT
TRBV5-4	NA	NA	TRBJ1-6	CASRGTSAFDSPLHF	TGTGCCAGCAGGGGGACATCCGCGTTTGATTCACCCCTCCACTTT
TRBV10-3	once	TRBD1	TRBJ1-5	CAILVRRGRDQPQHF	TGTGCCATCCTAGTTCGCAGGGGGCGCGATCAGCCCCAGCATTTT
TRBV7-8	NA	NA	TRBJ1-1	CASSPHREMNTEAFF	TGTGCCAGCAGCCCTCACAGGGAAATGAACACTGAAGCTTTCTTT
TRBV4-3	NA	TRBD2	TRBJ2-3	CASSQGRGGPRNTQYF	TGCGCCAGCAGCCAAGGGCGGGGGGGCCCTCGGAATACGCAGTATTTT
TRBV7-2	NA	NA	TRBJ1-2	CASSSRAGTPYGYTF	TGTGCCAGCAGCTCAAGGGCCGGGACACCTTATGGCTACACCTTC
TRBV6-2/TRBV6-3	NA	NA	TRBJ2-7	CASSYWYEQYF	TGTGCCAGCAGTTACTGGTACGAGCAGTACTTC
TRBV2	once	NA	TRBJ2-7	CASSRDIGEQYF	TGTGCCAGCAGTAGGGACATCGGGGAGCAGTACTTC
TRBV6-6	NA	NA	TRBJ2-2	CASSYSPVYGELFF	TGTGCCAGCAGTTACTCGCCCGTATACGGGGAGCTGTTTTTT
TRBV21-1	NA	NA	TRBJ2-1	CASSKGRGVTYNEQFF	TGTGCCAGCAGCAAAGGCCGCGGGGTCACCTACAATGAGCAGTTCTTC
TRBV6-5	few	NA	TRBJ1-1	CASFTGLGAQAFF	TGTGCCAGCTTCACTGGGTTAGGGGCGCAGGCTTTCTTT
TRBV5-8	NA	TRBD1	TRBJ2-5	CASSLAQGVYGTQYF	TGTGCCAGCAGCTTGGCACAGGGGGTCTATGGGACCCAGTACTTC
TRBV7-3	NA	NA	TRBJ2-1	CASSSPGRDKNSYNEQFF	TGTGCCAGCAGCTCCCCCGGCAGGGACAAAAACTCCTACAATGAGCAGTTCTTC
TRBV18	NA	NA	TRBJ2-2	CASSPRKAGELFF	TGTGCCAGCTCACCTCGGAAGGCCGGGGAGCTGTTTTTT
TRBV5-4	NA	NA	TRBJ2-3	CASTRGGTDTQYF	TGTGCCAGCACCCGAGGAGGCACAGATACGCAGTATTTT
TRBV5-1	NA	NA	TRBJ2-7	CASSLGGTYEQYF	TGCGCCAGCAGCTTGGGTGGAACCTACGAGCAGTACTTC
TRBV24-1	NA	NA	TRBJ1-2	CATSSTPGQHLYGYTF	TGTGCCACCAGCTCAACCCCCGGACAGCACCTTTATGGCTACACCTTC
TRBV7-2	NA	NA	TRBJ2-6	CASSGNTGANVLTF	TGTGCCAGCAGCGGGAATACAGGGGCCAACGTCCTGACTTTC
TRBV6-5	NA	TRBD1	TRBJ1-2	CASSYEGARGYTF	TGTGCCAGCAGTTACGAGGGGGCGCGGGGCTACACCTTC
TRBV3-1/TRBV3-2	NA	NA	TRBJ1-1	CASSQDTHPRGYRAEAFF	TGTGCCAGCAGCCAAGACACCCACCCAAGGGGCTATCGGGCGGAAGCTTTCTTT
TRBV20-1	NA	NA	TRBJ2-4	CSASRPGEAKNIQYF	TGCAGTGCTAGTCGTCCAGGGGAAGCCAAAAACATTCAGTACTTC
TRBV7-3	NA	TRBD2	TRBJ2-1	CASSLSLAGNEQFF	TGTGCCAGCAGCTTAAGTCTAGCGGGCAATGAGCAGTTCTTC
TRBV5-1	NA	NA	TRBJ1-1	CASSLLQNTEAFF	TGCGCCAGCAGCTTGTTACAGAACACTGAAGCTTTCTTT
TRBV11-2	NA	NA	TRBJ2-2	CASSLDRRTGELFF	TGTGCCAGCAGCTTAGATCGGCGCACCGGGGAGCTGTTTTTT
TRBV24-1	NA	TRBD1	TRBJ2-1	CATSDPDRGVYNEQFF	TGTGCCACCAGTGATCCCGACAGGGGGGTTTACAATGAGCAGTTCTTC
TRBV6-2/TRBV6-3	NA	TRBD2	TRBJ2-3	CASSYPPAGGRKDTQYF	TGTGCCAGCAGTTACCCCCCCGCGGGGGGGCGTAAAGATACGCAGTATTTT
TRBV23-1	NA	TRBD2	TRBJ2-3	CASNRYAGDSTDTQYF	TGCGCCAGCAACCGATACGCGGGGGATAGCACAGATACGCAGTATTTT
TRBV2	NA	NA	TRBJ1-4	CASRLAGGREKLFF	TGTGCCAGCAGACTGGCAGGAGGACGTGAAAAACTGTTTTTT
TRBV19	NA	NA	TRBJ2-5	CASNRGGSQETQYF	TGTGCCAGTAATAGGGGAGGATCCCAAGAGACCCAGTACTTC
TRBV6-5	NA	NA	TRBJ1-3	CASSPSGNTIYF	TGTGCCAGCAGTCCGTCTGGAAACACCATATATTTT
TRBV9	NA	NA	TRBJ1-2	CASSVGRDGYTF	TGTGCCAGCAGCGTAGGCCGGGATGGCTACACCTTC
TRBV7-8	NA	NA	TRBJ2-7	CASSLAGGTYEQYF	TGTGCCAGCAGCTTAGCGGGGGGTACCTACGAGCAGTACTTC
TRBV2	NA	NA	TRBJ2-2	CASSEGWGFGELFF	TGTGCCAGCAGTGAAGGCTGGGGTTTCGGGGAGCTGTTTTTT
TRBV28	NA	TRBD1	TRBJ1-4	CASSAKPGQGREKLFF	TGTGCCAGCAGCGCCAAGCCGGGACAGGGCAGGGAAAAACTGTTTTTT
TRBV6-2/TRBV6-3	NA	TRBD1	TRBJ1-5	CASSYRQGGSNQPQHF	TGTGCCAGCAGTTATAGACAGGGTGGAAGCAATCAGCCCCAGCATTTT
TRBV27	NA	NA	TRBJ2-7	CASNPTRGGTGEQYF	TGTGCCAGCAATCCAACCAGGGGGGGTACGGGCGAGCAGTACTTC
TRBV18	NA	TRBD2	TRBJ2-5	CASSPIAGGPETQYF	TGTGCCAGCTCTCCAATAGCGGGGGGGCCAGAGACCCAGTACTTC
TRBV6-2/TRBV6-3	NA	TRBD1	TRBJ2-7	CASSLRDRGIYEQYF	TGTGCCAGCAGTCTCCGGGACAGGGGGATCTACGAGCAGTACTTC
TRBV29-1	NA	NA	TRBJ1-4	CSVEGSGDNEKLFF	TGCAGCGTTGAAGGGTCAGGGGATAATGAAAAACTGTTTTTT
TRBV7-9	NA	NA	TRBJ1-5	CASSLGGQGQPQHF	TGTGCCAGCAGCTTAGGAGGTCAGGGACAGCCCCAGCATTTT
TRBV27	NA	NA	TRBJ2-7	CASSRGLGVSYEQYF	TGTGCCAGCAGCCGGGGGCTAGGGGTATCCTACGAGCAGTACTTC
TRBV5-6	NA	TRBD1	TRBJ2-2	CASSRDRGLTGELFF	TGTGCCAGCAGCAGGGACAGGGGGCTCACCGGGGAGCTGTTTTTT
TRBV14	NA	TRBD2	TRBJ2-3	CASSLAGAQPGAQYF	TGTGCCAGCAGCTTAGCGGGGGCCCAACCAGGCGCGCAGTATTTT
TRBV7-2	NA	NA	TRBJ2-1	CASSTSSGNEQFF	TGTGCCAGCAGCACCTCGTCAGGCAATGAGCAGTTCTTC
TRBV29-1	NA	NA	TRBJ1-2	CSVDGQGNGYTF	TGCAGCGTTGACGGGCAGGGAAATGGCTACACCTTC
TRBV4-2	once	NA	TRBJ2-7	CASSSRAEVAGYEQYF	TGTGCCAGCAGCTCCCGGGCCGAGGTCGCCGGCTACGAGCAGTACTTC
TRBV4-2	few	NA	TRBJ2-3	CASSQGVGNTDTQYF	TGTGCCAGCAGCCAGGGTGTGGGGAACACAGATACGCAGTATTTT
TRBV7-9	NA	TRBD2	TRBJ2-7	CASSLGGGYEQYF	TGTGCCAGCAGCTTAGGCGGGGGTTACGAGCAGTACTTC
TRBV30	NA	TRBD1	TRBJ1-5	CAWRSRGRGNQPQHF	TGTGCCTGGAGGTCCAGGGGGCGCGGCAATCAGCCCCAGCATTTT
TRBV9	NA	NA	TRBJ2-7	CASSTDEQGAKDYEQYF	TGTGCCAGCAGCACCGACGAACAGGGCGCCAAGGACTACGAGCAGTACTTC
TRBV6-5	NA	TRBD2	TRBJ2-1	CASSYSTSGGYNEQFF	TGTGCCAGCAGTTACTCTACTAGCGGGGGCTACAATGAGCAGTTCTTC
TRBV7-9	NA	NA	TRBJ2-1	CASSLAGRQFF	TGTGCCAGCAGCTTAGCGGGGCGGCAGTTCTTC